Detailed here is one T cell receptor beta chain. Its target is unknown. The data originate from a study of PD-L1 blockade in urothelial cancer. In the study overall: Before enrollment, 0 to 3 chemotherapy regimens had been given to patients. Once treatment had started, blood was analyzed at 3 weeks (second dose) and again at 6 weeks.

Sequencing used immunoSEQ multiplex PCR; TCRdb keeps in-frame clones, though not all of them. The sample has about 45,000 clones, 88% seen once. General study findings and limits: Durable-benefit patients expanded tumor-associated blood clones more at 3 weeks.

Time point defined: pretreatment peripheral blood. There are 12 residues in the CDR3. Trimming removed 6 bases at V and 7 bases at J, with 13 bases between. Germline loops: CDR1 MDHEN, CDR2 SYDVKM. The sequence derives from a donor aged 40 or over with urothelial cancer. The sample here was PBMCs, taken around atezolizumab (anti-PD-L1) treatment. The chain employs TRBV28 and TRBJ2-7; the D is unclear. CDR3 DNA: TGTGCCAGCAGACCCCCATACGGGGAGCAGTACTTC. It translates to CASRPPYGEQYF.